The TCR beta chain described here comes from a study of T cell repertoires in cytomegalovirus infection. Overall study: In public TCR beta signatures, there were indications of both CMV infection and matching HLA type. Whole-study results and caveats: The ex vivo response was dominated by HLA-C-restricted CMV-specific TCR beta clonotypes.

In TCRdb, the reads were re-called with MiXCR into one record per CDR3 protein. The data contain 150,000 to 200,000 distinct CDR3 sequences, 8% to 10% of them seen just once; the ten biggest clones take up 4.6%. This CDR3 has 15 amino acids. Germline values: CDR1 PRHDT, CDR2 FYEKMQ (reference sequence). V was shortened by 3 bases and J by 0 bases, with 11 bases between the two germline ends. This clonotype came up a few times. What it recognizes is unknown. This TCR was sampled from a human donor in good health (CMV status not recorded). Some clones in this sample may be carry-over from other donors' samples. The V and J genes are TRBV13 and TRBJ1-1, with D hard to call. Sequenced sample: PBMCs. DNA for the CDR3: TGTGCCAGCAGCTTGGGTTTGGGGATGAACACTGAAGCTTTCTTT. Encoded protein: CASSLGLGMNTEAFF.